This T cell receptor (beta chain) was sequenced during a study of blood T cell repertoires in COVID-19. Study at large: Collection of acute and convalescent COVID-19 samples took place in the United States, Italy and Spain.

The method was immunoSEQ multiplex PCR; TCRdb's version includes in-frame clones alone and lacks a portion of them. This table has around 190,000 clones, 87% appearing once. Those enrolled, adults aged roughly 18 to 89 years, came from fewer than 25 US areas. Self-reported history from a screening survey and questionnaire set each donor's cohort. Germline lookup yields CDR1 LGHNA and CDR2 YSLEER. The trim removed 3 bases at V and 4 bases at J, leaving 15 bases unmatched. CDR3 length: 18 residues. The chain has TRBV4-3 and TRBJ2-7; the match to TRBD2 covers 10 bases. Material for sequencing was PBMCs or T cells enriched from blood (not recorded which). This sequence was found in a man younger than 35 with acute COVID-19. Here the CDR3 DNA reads TGCGCCAGCAGCCAGGAAGGACTAGCGGAAGGTTTGTCATACGAGCAGTACTTC. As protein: CASSQEGLAEGLSYEQYF.